This T cell receptor (beta chain) emerged from a study of OX40 agonist ivuxolimab in advanced cancers. The CDR3 loop spans 15 amino acids. The germline V gene has CDR1 LGHNA and CDR2 YSLEER. Losses at the gene ends were 0 bases for V and 5 bases for J; bases not matched to a gene: 3. As to this clone: The antigen is not known.

Clones were sequenced by immunoSEQ multiplex PCR, and TCRdb holds only the in-frame ones, with some missing. In the table there are tens of thousands of clones, 80% to 90% of which are singletons. Study-level findings and limits: Mean expanded clone counts were higher in CD8+ than CD4+ T cells.

The specimen was CD4+ or CD8+ T cells sorted from blood, collected in a trial of the OX40 agonist ivuxolimab. The clonotype originates from an adult with an advanced solid tumor such as melanoma, head and neck, liver or kidney cancer. This chain connects TRBV4-3 to TRBJ2-7; 11 bases agree with TRBD1. As DNA, the CDR3 is TGCGCCAGCAGCCAAGATCGGGGACAGGGGGACGAGCAGTACTTC. It yields the protein CASSQDRGQGDEQYF.